This entry lists 20 T cell receptor beta chains sequenced from one sample in a study of shared clonotypes between healthy human individuals. Only in-frame clones appear in the TCRdb table, and some are missing; sequencing was by immunoSEQ multiplex PCR. The sample has around 1.4 million clones, approximately 98.5% seen once. The sample taken for sequencing was naive CD4+ T cells sorted from blood. The sample's subset: CD45RA+ positively selected. These receptors came from a man aged 25 to 40 in good health.

CDR3 residues: CASTWVAGADEQYF. In nucleotides, the CDR3 is TGTGCCAGTACATGGGTGGCGGGAGCGGACGAGCAGTACTTC. V and J are TRBV19 and TRBJ2-7; the match to TRBD2 covers 7 bases. The CDR3 extends over 14 amino acids. Germline values: CDR1 LNHDA, CDR2 SQIVND (reference sequence). The J segment lost 5 bases and the V segment lost 7 bases, leaving 11 bases of the junction unmatched.

The V gene is TRBV12-2, the J gene TRBJ2-1; TRBD2 reflects the table's D call only, with no check against the DNA. TRBV12-2 is assigned pseudogene status. The CDR3 has 17 amino acids. The CDR3 protein is CASRPNPSESSYNEQFF. For the CDR3, the DNA is TGTGCAAGTCGCCCCAACCCGAGCGAGAGCTCCTACAATGAGCAGTTCTTC.

This chain links TRBV18 with TRBJ2-3; 7 nucleotides match TRBD2. Germline assignment: CDR1 KGHSH and CDR2 LQKENI. This CDR3 contains 15 residues. The junction had 5 bases not matched to a gene; V was cut back by 1 base and J by 4 bases. CDR3 loop: CASSPRGGRSDTQYF. CDR3 bases: TGTGCCAGCTCACCACGGGGAGGGAGGTCAGATACGCAGTATTTT.

This chain links TRBV7-8 with TRBJ2-1; the D is unclear. Trimming took 3 bases from V and 6 from J, leaving 3 bases between them. There are 11 residues in the CDR3. Germline-derived CDR1 and CDR2 are SGHVS and FQNEAQ. The CDR3 loop is CASSFTNEQFF. The CDR3 coding sequence is TGTGCCAGCAGCTTCACCAATGAGCAGTTCTTC. The complete variable domain, with remaining parts taken from reference TRBV7-8 and TRBJ2-1, reads GAGVSQSPRYKVAKRGQDVALRCDPISGHVSLFWYQQALGQGPEFLTYFQNEAQLDKSGLPSDRFFAERPEGSVSTLKIQRTQQEDSAVYLCASSFTNEQFFGPGTRLTVL.

The CDR3, as DNA: TGCGCCAGCAGCTTGGGACTAGCGGGACTGTACCAAGAGACCCAGTACTTC. Translation: CASSLGLAGLYQETQYF. This chain uses TRBV5-1 with TRBJ2-5; 11 positions match TRBD2. Trimming took 0 bases from V and 0 from J; bases not matched to a gene: 4. The CDR3 covers 17 residues. CDR1 SGHRS and CDR2 YFSETQ come from the germline V gene.

The chain employs TRBV4-1 and TRBJ2-5, with TRBD1 matching 8 bases. CDR1 and CDR2 (germline): MGHRA, YSYEKL. The V and J ends lost 6 bases and 6 bases, in that order; junction bases with no gene match: 15. CDR3 length equals 16 residues. The CDR3 DNA reads TGCGCCAGCAGTCAACTAACCGGGACAGGCGTAAAGACCCAGTACTTC. As protein: CASSQLTGTGVKTQYF.

The chain employs TRBV18 and TRBJ1-3, with 9 bases aligning to TRBD1. The CDR3 is 15 amino acids. The germline V gene encodes CDR1 KGHSH and CDR2 LQKENI. J gave up 4 bases and V 6 bases, and 7 bases lay outside the gene matches. CDR3 protein: CASSPGTGPGNTIYF. The CDR3 DNA reads as TGTGCCAGCTCGCCTGGGACAGGGCCCGGAAACACCATATATTTT.

This clone was seen a single time. This chain links TRBV5-4 with TRBJ2-3; 7 nucleotides align to TRBD2. V gave up 4 bases and J gave up 2 bases; unmatched junction bases: 7. The CDR3 is 15 amino acids. The germline V gene encodes CDR1 SGHNT and CDR2 YYREEE (reference sequence). CDR3 in DNA: TGTGCCAGCAGCCCCGGGGGGATTCACACAGATACGCAGTATTTT. Amino acid sequence: CASSPGGIHTDTQYF. Full variable domain (rest looked up from reference TRBV5-4 and TRBJ2-3): ETGVTQSPTHLIKTRGQQVTLRCSSQSGHNTVSWYQQALGQGPQFIFQYYREEENGRGNFPPRFSGLQFPNYSSELNVNALELDDSALYLCASSPGGIHTDTQYFGPGTRLTVL.

This clone has a handful of counts. Other DNA variants within this sample encode the same CDR3. The chain combines TRBV5-1 with TRBJ2-2, with D possibly TRBD1 on 5 matching bases. CDR1 and CDR2 from the germline V gene are SGHRS and YFSETQ. This CDR3 spans 15 amino acids. Trimming removed 0 bases at V and 0 bases at J, with 6 bases between. This chain's CDR3 is CASSLEGANTGELFF. CDR3 bases: TGCGCCAGCAGCTTGGAAGGGGCGAACACCGGGGAGCTGTTTTTT.

J is TRBJ2-5 and V is TRBV5-5; TRBD1 agrees at 9 bases. The CDR3 length is 14 residues. Losses at the gene ends were 4 bases for V and 2 bases for J; bases not matched to a gene: 3. Germline assignment: CDR1 SGHKS and CDR2 YYEKEE (reference sequence). Here the CDR3 DNA reads TGTGCCAGCAGCCGGACAGGGGTGCAAGAGACCCAGTACTTC. Translation gives CASSRTGVQETQYF.

This clone was picked up one time. For the CDR3, the DNA is TGTGCCAGCAGTTACTCGAGAGGGGGAAGCTACGAGCAGTACTTC. Residues: CASSYSRGGSYEQYF. The chain uses TRBV6-6 and TRBJ2-7, with D possibly TRBD1 on 6 matching bases. The CDR3 is 15 residues long. Germline V gives CDR1 MNHNY, CDR2 SVGAGI (reference sequence). With 0 bases removed from V and 3 bases from J, the gap between germline ends came to 12 bases.

This clone appeared a single time. The chain combines TRBV2 with TRBJ2-1, with a tentative D call TRBD1 (7 bases). The V gene's germline CDR1 is SNHLY and CDR2 FYNNEI. The CDR3 runs to 14 residues. V was trimmed by 6 bases and J by 3 bases, leaving 12 bases between them. CDR3: CASRGGDSYNEQFF. CDR3 DNA: TGTGCCAGCAGAGGCGGGGACAGCTACAATGAGCAGTTCTTC.

V usage is TRBV9 and J usage is TRBJ1-3; D unresolved. This CDR3 region has 15 residues. V was clipped by 3 bases and J by 0 bases, with 10 bases between them. Germline V CDR1 and CDR2: SGDLS, YYNGEE. CDR3 sequence: CASSDYTSSGNTIYF. CDR3 DNA sequence: TGTGCCAGCAGCGACTACACGAGCTCTGGAAACACCATATATTTT.

The chain combines TRBV2 with TRBJ1-4, with D unclear. The V end lost 2 bases, the J end lost 10 bases, and 8 bases lay between the germline ends. The CDR3 is 12 amino acids. Germline V gene data show CDR1 as SNHLY and CDR2 as FYNNEI. The CDR3 here is CASSETTRKLFF. The CDR3 DNA reads as TGTGCCAGCAGTGAAACAACCCGAAAACTGTTTTTT.

The rearrangement links TRBV11-3 to TRBJ2-7; D is unresolved. This CDR3 comprises 10 residues. The germline V gene encodes CDR1 SGHNT and CDR2 YENEEA. Trimming left V 5 bases short and J 3 bases short, with 2 bases between. CDR3 sequence: CASSHYEQYF. CDR3 in DNA: TGTGCCAGCAGCCACTACGAGCAGTACTTC.

As to this clone: This specimen includes other DNA sequences encoding the same CDR3. The chain links TRBV18 to TRBJ2-7; 9 nucleotides agree with TRBD1. CDR1 is KGHSH and CDR2 is LQKENI in the germline V gene. This CDR3 is built from 15 residues. J was trimmed by 0 bases and V by 4 bases; bases with no gene match: 4. CDR3 residues: CASSLGTGSSYEQYF. Written as DNA, the CDR3 is TGTGCCAGCTCACTCGGGACAGGGAGCTCCTACGAGCAGTACTTC. The full variable domain, its missing parts supplied by reference TRBV18 and TRBJ2-7, is NAGVMQNPRHLVRRRGQEARLRCSPMKGHSHVYWYRQLPEEGLKFMVYLQKENIIDESGMPKERFSAEFPKEGPSILRIQQVVRGDSAAYFCASSLGTGSSYEQYFGPGTRLTVT.

The V gene is TRBV5-1, the J gene TRBJ2-3; D is perhaps TRBD1 or TRBD2 (5 bases each). The germline gives CDR1 SGHRS, CDR2 YFSETQ. The CDR3 runs 13 residues. Trimming pared 4 bases from V and 4 bases from J, leaving 10 bases between. The CDR3 spells CASSRDGSDTQYF. CDR3 sequence (DNA): TGCGCCAGCAGCAGGGACGGTTCAGATACGCAGTATTTT.

This chain links TRBV4-2 with TRBJ2-3; D is unclear. This CDR3 is built from 14 residues. The V and J ends lost 1 base and 5 bases respectively, with 10 bases between them. The germline V gene has CDR1 LGHNA and CDR2 YNFKEQ. The CDR3 region has the DNA TGTGCCAGCAGCCAAGTCTTGGCGAAAGATACGCAGTATTTT. Translation gives CASSQVLAKDTQYF.

V is TRBV19 and J is TRBJ1-5; possible D gene TRBD1, 5 bases. Trimming took 5 bases from V and 4 from J, leaving 12 bases between them. This CDR3 comprises 14 residues. The germline V gene encodes CDR1 LNHDA and CDR2 SQIVND (reference sequence). The CDR3 reads CASSLWDGNQPQHF. The CDR3 DNA reads TGTGCCAGTAGTCTGTGGGACGGAAATCAGCCCCAGCATTTT.

The CDR3 sequence is CASSRTGTTNTGELFF. The CDR3 DNA follows: TGTGCCAGCTCCCGGACAGGGACCACGAACACCGGGGAGCTGTTTTTT. The chain joins TRBV5-6 to TRBJ2-2, with TRBD1 matching over 8 bases. Trimming took 7 bases from V and 0 from J; bases not matched to a gene: 8. The CDR3 consists of 16 residues. The germline V gene has CDR1 SGHDT and CDR2 YYEEEE. Supplemented by reference TRBV5-6 and TRBJ2-2, the full variable domain reads DAGVTQSPTHLIKTRGQQVTLRCSPKSGHDTVSWYQQALGQGPQFIFQYYEEEERQRGNFPDRFSGHQFPNYSSELNVNALLLGDSALYLCASSRTGTTNTGELFFGEGSRLTVL.